The 19 T cell receptor beta chains presented below share a single source sample, sequenced in a study of blood T cell repertoires in COVID-19 (TCRdb year 2020). The protocol used for the library was the immunoSEQ multiplex PCR assay. Entries here come from immuneACCESS through TCRdb and include only in-frame sequences with V and J called. Some clones fail to appear in such tables; in the studies checked, an unresolved V gene covers under half of the shortfall, and the cause of the remainder is unknown. Across this sample there are about 390,000 clones, with approximately 89% seen only once. The ten largest clones add up to under 3% of the sample. The sequencing input was peripheral blood. All receptors come from a woman aged 55-70 years with COVID-19, enrolled during active disease.

The chain has TRBV2 and TRBJ1-4; 11 bases map to TRBD1. Germline-derived CDR1 and CDR2 are SNHLY and FYNNEI. The CDR3 spans 15 residues. V dropped 4 bases and J dropped 7; count of bases not matched to a gene: 5. In DNA, the CDR3 is TGTGCCAGCAGTGGGACAGGGGGCGGGAGTGAAAAACTGTTTTTT. Translating gives CASSGTGGGSEKLFF.

The chain couples TRBV4-1 to TRBJ2-3; TRBD2 matches 7 bases. Losses at the gene ends were 1 base for V and 1 base for J; bases not matched to a gene: 8. The CDR3 sequence is 17 residues long. The germline V gene has CDR1 MGHRA and CDR2 YSYEKL. DNA of the CDR3: TGCGCCAGCAGCCAAGGATTTGGCGGGGGAGGCACAGATACGCAGTATTTT. The encoded protein is CASSQGFGGGGTDTQYF.

This chain links TRBV18 with TRBJ1-1, with 7 bases lining up with TRBD1. CDR3 length equals 14 residues. CDR1 is KGHSH, CDR2 LQKENI, per germline. J lost 0 bases, V lost 8 bases, and 6 bases had no gene match. DNA of the CDR3: TGTGCCAGCCGGGACAGCATAATGAACACTGAAGCTTTCTTT. Translating gives CASRDSIMNTEAFF. Full variable domain (missing parts from reference TRBV18 and TRBJ1-1): NAGVMQNPRHLVRRRGQEARLRCSPMKGHSHVYWYRQLPEEGLKFMVYLQKENIIDESGMPKERFSAEFPKEGPSILRIQQVVRGDSAAYFCASRDSIMNTEAFFGQGTRLTVV.

The chain combines TRBV6-5 with TRBJ2-1; 9 nucleotides align to TRBD1. The CDR3 is made up of 14 amino acids. Germline CDR1 MNHEY, CDR2 SVGAGI. V shed 7 bases and J 3 bases; nucleotides not matched to a gene: 4. The CDR3, as DNA: TGTGCCAGCATCCGGGACAGGGTCTACAATGAGCAGTTCTTC. Translated, it gives CASIRDRVYNEQFF.

The chain is built from TRBV10-1 and TRBJ1-2, with TRBD1 identical over 7 bases. The CDR3 is 13 amino acids. Per germline, CDR1 WNHNN and CDR2 SYGVQD (reference sequence). The V segment lost 7 bases and the J segment 8 bases; nucleotides outside the gene matches: 10. For the CDR3, the DNA is TGCGCCAGCACCCCGACAGGGAGACCCGGCTACACCTTC. It translates to CASTPTGRPGYTF.

This chain connects TRBV2 to TRBJ2-1; maybe TRBD2 (6 bases). This CDR3 is built from 15 residues. V was pared by 6 bases and J by 7 bases, with 19 bases between. Germline V gene data show CDR1 as SNHLY and CDR2 as FYNNEI. CDR3 sequence reads: CASRARSGGVNEQFF. As DNA, the CDR3 is TGTGCCAGCAGAGCTCGGTCCGGAGGGGTTAATGAGCAGTTCTTC.

This clone was observed once. The chain links TRBV2 to TRBJ1-5; D is undetermined. This CDR3 has 14 amino acids. Germline-derived CDR1 and CDR2 are SNHLY and FYNNEI. V lost 4 bases, J lost 3 bases, and 10 bases lay in between. CDR3 amino acids: CASSVNEANQPQHF. In nucleotides, the CDR3 is TGTGCCAGCAGTGTGAATGAAGCCAATCAGCCCCAGCATTTT.

The CDR3 coding sequence is TGTGCCAGCAGCAAAGAAACTGACAGAACTTTGAACACTGAAGCTTTCTTT. Protein sequence: CASSKETDRTLNTEAFF. The chain combines TRBV21-1 with TRBJ1-1; TRBD1, the D gene given by the table, was not confirmed from the DNA. TRBV21-1 is a known pseudogene. CDR3 length: 17 residues.

The genes are TRBV5-6 and TRBJ1-5; D might be TRBD1 (6 bases). This CDR3 is 16 amino acids long. Germline V gene data show CDR1 as SGHDT and CDR2 as YYEEEE. Trimming took 0 bases from V and 3 from J, leaving 13 bases between them. The CDR3 DNA is TGTGCCAGCAGCTTGGGTACAGGGCTGACCAATCAGCCCCAGCATTTT. Amino acids: CASSLGTGLTNQPQHF.

This chain links TRBV5-5 with TRBJ2-5, with 12 bases fitting TRBD1. V gave up 3 bases and J gave up 4 bases; unmatched junction bases: 1. Germline assignment: CDR1 SGHKS and CDR2 YYEKEE (reference sequence). The CDR3 has 14 amino acids. The CDR3 DNA sequence: TGTGCCAGCAGCTCGGGACAGGGGGCAGAGACCCAGTACTTC. This encodes CASSSGQGAETQYF.

CDR3 amino acids: CASSDFGQHSYNSPLHF. CDR3 nucleotides: TGTGCCAGCAGTGACTTTGGACAGCACTCCTATAATTCACCCCTCCACTTT. The chain uses TRBV2 and TRBJ1-6, with a weak D call TRBD1 (6 bases). V lost 3 bases, J lost 0 bases, and 12 bases lay in between. The CDR3 runs 17 residues. CDR1 is SNHLY and CDR2 is FYNNEI in the germline V gene.

The chain joins TRBV10-2 to TRBJ1-5; a weak D match, TRBD1 (5 bases). V lost 10 bases and J lost 4, with 14 bases in between. This CDR3 contains 13 residues. The germline V gene encodes CDR1 WSHSY and CDR2 SAAADI. The CDR3 reads CATSNRPNQPQHF. The CDR3 bases are TGCGCCACCTCGAACAGGCCGAATCAGCCCCAGCATTTT.

This clone was found once. V usage is TRBV21-1 and J usage is TRBJ1-2. TRBV21-1 is a documented pseudogene. This CDR3 spans 18 amino acids. The CDR3, as DNA: TGTGCCAGCAGCATACCCCCCCCGAGGGGAGGGGGACGGTATGGCTACACCTTC. Translating gives CASSIPPPRGGGRYGYTF.

The chain has TRBV5-4 and TRBJ1-1; possibly TRBD1 for D (5 bases). Germline V gene lookup returns CDR1 SGHNT and CDR2 YYREEE (reference sequence). Trimming pared 4 bases from V and 1 base from J, leaving 17 bases between. The CDR3 is 16 residues long. The CDR3 sequence is CASSGGGNQRNTEAFF. The CDR3 DNA reads as TGTGCCAGCAGCGGGGGGGGGAATCAGCGGAACACTGAAGCTTTCTTT.

Points on this clone: Within the sample, other DNA sequences also encode this same CDR3. This chain's CDR3 is CASSRTGGDQPQHF. CDR3 in DNA: TGCGCCAGCAGCCGGACAGGGGGCGATCAGCCCCAGCATTTT. This chain connects TRBV5-1 to TRBJ1-5; 11 bases are a match to TRBD1. CDR3 length equals 14 residues. Germline CDR1 is SGHRS and CDR2 is YFSETQ. V was pared by 4 bases and J by 5 bases, with 2 bases of the junction left unmatched. Together with reference TRBV5-1 and TRBJ1-5, the CDR3 gives the full variable domain: KAGVTQTPRYLIKTRGQQVTLSCSPISGHRSVSWYQQTPGQGLQFLFEYFSETQRNKGNFPGRFSGRQFSNSRSEMNVSTLELGDSALYLCASSRTGGDQPQHFGDGTRLSIL.

The V gene is TRBV11-1, the J gene TRBJ2-2, with D maybe TRBD2 (6 bases). V dropped 1 base and J dropped 1 base, with 10 bases sitting between them. The CDR3 has 16 amino acids. The germline V gene has CDR1 SGHAT and CDR2 FQDESV (reference sequence). CDR3: CASSLGGAGNTGELFF. The CDR3 DNA is TGTGCCAGCAGCTTAGGCGGAGCGGGGAACACCGGGGAGCTGTTTTTT.

V is TRBV6-2 or TRBV6-3 and J is TRBJ2-3; TRBD2 matches at 8 bases. The CDR3 runs 18 residues. Germline V gene lookup returns CDR1 MNHEY and CDR2 SVGEGT. Trimming removed 5 bases from V and 6 bases from J; junction bases left unmatched: 19. CDR3 loop: CASSPTHGWRGDRDTQYF. The CDR3 nucleotides are TGTGCCAGCAGTCCGACCCACGGGTGGCGGGGGGATAGGGATACGCAGTATTTT.

The rearrangement uses TRBV5-1 and TRBJ2-1; tentative D call: TRBD2 (6 bases). Trimming cost V 4 bases and J 3 bases, with 14 bases left between them. This CDR3 is built from 15 residues. Germline CDR1 is SGHRS and CDR2 is YFSETQ. The CDR3 region is CASSRETESYNEQFF. CDR3 DNA sequence: TGCGCCAGCAGCCGGGAGACGGAGAGCTACAATGAGCAGTTCTTC.

This sequence joins TRBV9 and TRBJ1-2; D is uncertain. CDR3 length: 11 amino acids. Germline V CDR1 and CDR2: SGDLS, YYNGEE. Trimming took 5 bases from V and 0 from J, leaving 2 bases between them. For the CDR3, the DNA is TGTGCCAGCAGTACTAACTATGGCTACACCTTC. Translation: CASSTNYGYTF.